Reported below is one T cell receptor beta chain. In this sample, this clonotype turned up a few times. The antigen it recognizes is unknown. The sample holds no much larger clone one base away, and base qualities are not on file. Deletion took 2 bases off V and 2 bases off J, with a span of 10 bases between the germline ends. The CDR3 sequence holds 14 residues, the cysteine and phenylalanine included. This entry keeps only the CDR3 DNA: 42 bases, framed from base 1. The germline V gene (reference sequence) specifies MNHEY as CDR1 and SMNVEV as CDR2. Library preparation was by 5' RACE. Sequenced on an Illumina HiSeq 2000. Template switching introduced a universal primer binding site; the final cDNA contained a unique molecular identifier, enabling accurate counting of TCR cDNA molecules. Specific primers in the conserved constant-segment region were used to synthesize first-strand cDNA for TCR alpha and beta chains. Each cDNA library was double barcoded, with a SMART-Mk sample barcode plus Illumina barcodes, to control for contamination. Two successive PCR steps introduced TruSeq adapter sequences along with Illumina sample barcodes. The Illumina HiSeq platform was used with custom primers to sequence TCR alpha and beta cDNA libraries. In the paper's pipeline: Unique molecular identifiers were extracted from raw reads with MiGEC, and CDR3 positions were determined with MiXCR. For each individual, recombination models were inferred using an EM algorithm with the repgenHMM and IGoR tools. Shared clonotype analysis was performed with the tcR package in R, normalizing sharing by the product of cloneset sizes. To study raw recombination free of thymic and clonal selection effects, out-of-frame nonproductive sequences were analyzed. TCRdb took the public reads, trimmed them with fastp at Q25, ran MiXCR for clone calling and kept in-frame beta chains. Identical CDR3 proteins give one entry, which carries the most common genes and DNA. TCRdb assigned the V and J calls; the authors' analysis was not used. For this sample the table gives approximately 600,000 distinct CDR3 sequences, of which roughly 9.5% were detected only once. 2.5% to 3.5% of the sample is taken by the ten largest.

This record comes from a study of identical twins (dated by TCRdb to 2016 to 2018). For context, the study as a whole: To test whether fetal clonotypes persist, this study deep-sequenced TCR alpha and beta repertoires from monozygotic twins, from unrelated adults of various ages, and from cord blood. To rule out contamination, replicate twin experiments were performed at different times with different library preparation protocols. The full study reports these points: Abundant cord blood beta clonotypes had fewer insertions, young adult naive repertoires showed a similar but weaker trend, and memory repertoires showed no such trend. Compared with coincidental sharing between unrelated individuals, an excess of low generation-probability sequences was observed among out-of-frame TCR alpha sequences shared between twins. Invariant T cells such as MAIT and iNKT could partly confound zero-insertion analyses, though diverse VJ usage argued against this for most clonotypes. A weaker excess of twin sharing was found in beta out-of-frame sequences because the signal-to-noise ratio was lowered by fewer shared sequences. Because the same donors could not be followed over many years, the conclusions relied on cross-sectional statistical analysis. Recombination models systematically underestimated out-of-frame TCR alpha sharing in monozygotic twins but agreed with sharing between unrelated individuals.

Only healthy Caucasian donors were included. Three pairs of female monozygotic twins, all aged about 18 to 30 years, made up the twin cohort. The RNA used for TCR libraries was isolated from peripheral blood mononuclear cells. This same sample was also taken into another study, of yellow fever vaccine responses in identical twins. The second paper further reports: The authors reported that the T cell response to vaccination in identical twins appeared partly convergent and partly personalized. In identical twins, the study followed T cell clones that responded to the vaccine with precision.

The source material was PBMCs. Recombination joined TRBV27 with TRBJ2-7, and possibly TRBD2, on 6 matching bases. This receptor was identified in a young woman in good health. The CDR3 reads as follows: CASSLGGIPYEQYF. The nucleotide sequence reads TGTGCCAGCAGTTTAGGCGGGATTCCCTACGAGCAGTACTTC.